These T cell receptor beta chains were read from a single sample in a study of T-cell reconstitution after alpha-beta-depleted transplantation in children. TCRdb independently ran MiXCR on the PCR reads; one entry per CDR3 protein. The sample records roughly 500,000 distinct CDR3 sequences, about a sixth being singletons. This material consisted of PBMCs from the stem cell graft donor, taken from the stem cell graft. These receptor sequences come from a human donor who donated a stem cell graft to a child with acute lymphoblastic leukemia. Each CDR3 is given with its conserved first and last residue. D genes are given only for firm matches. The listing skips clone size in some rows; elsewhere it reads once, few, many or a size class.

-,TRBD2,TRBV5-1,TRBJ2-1,CASSSLLAGQGNEQFF,TGCGCCAGCAGTTCCCTACTAGCGGGACAAGGCAATGAGCAGTTCTTC
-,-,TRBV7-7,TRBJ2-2,CASSSRIHSASTGELFF,TGTGCCAGCAGCTCCAGAATTCACAGCGCCTCCACCGGGGAGCTGTTTTTT
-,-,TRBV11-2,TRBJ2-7,CASSYGRNYEQYF,TGTGCCAGCAGCTATGGGAGAAACTACGAGCAGTACTTC
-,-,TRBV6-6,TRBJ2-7,CASSHRSYEQYF,TGTGCCAGCAGCCATAGATCCTACGAGCAGTACTTC
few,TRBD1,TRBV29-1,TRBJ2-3,CSVTGSTDTQYF,TGCAGCGTGACAGGGAGCACAGATACGCAGTATTTT
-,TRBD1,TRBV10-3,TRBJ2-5,CAISPGLGTGRRGETQYF,TGTGCCATCAGCCCTGGGCTTGGGACAGGAAGGAGAGGAGAGACCCAGTACTTC
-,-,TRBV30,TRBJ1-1,CAWRRPLQLNTEAFF,TGTGCCTGGAGACGGCCTTTACAGCTGAACACTGAAGCTTTCTTT
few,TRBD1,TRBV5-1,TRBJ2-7,CASSHPSTGYIYEQYF,TGCGCCAGCAGTCACCCGTCGACAGGGTATATCTACGAGCAGTACTTC
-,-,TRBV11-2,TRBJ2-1,CASSLVGGLNEQFF,TGTGCCAGCAGCTTAGTAGGAGGTTTGAATGAGCAGTTCTTC
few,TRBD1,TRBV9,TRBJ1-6,CASSDLTGDGNSPLHF,TGTGCCAGCAGCGACCTCACAGGGGACGGCAATTCACCCCTCCACTTT
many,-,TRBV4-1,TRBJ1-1,CASSPMTRATEAFF,TGCGCCAGCAGCCCGATGACGAGGGCCACTGAAGCTTTCTTT
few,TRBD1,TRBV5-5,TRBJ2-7,CASSPSTGGTPYEQYF,TGTGCCAGCAGCCCGTCTACAGGGGGAACCCCCTACGAGCAGTACTTC
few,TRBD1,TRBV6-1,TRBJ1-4,CASCRTGNEKLFF,TGTGCCAGCTGTAGGACAGGAAATGAAAAACTGTTTTTT
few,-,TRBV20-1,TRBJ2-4,CSARDREWTGKNIQYF,TGCAGTGCTAGAGATCGGGAGTGGACGGGGAAAAACATTCAGTACTTC
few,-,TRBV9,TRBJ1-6,CASSVDGFDSPLHF,TGTGCCAGCAGCGTAGATGGGTTCGATTCACCCCTCCACTTT